Given below is one T cell receptor beta chain in context. The source of the sample is a study of OX40 agonist ivuxolimab in advanced cancers. Study-level information: The treatment was a fully human IgG2 OX40 agonist, ivuxolimab.

The data were produced by immunoSEQ multiplex PCR, yet TCRdb's version contains in-frame clones alone and is incomplete. Of around 50,000 clones listed, approximately 91% are singletons. The CDR3 length is 14 residues. Germline CDR1 reads SGHRS; CDR2 reads YFSETQ. V was trimmed by 2 bases and J by 4 bases, leaving 13 bases between them. The genes are TRBV5-1 and TRBJ2-7; possibly TRBD2 for D (6 bases). The TCR comes from an adult with an advanced solid tumor such as melanoma, head and neck, liver or kidney cancer. The sample was CD4+ or CD8+ T cells sorted from blood, taken in a trial of the OX40 agonist ivuxolimab. CDR3 in amino acids: CASSLGGALYEQYF. In DNA form, the CDR3 reads TGCGCCAGCAGCTTAGGAGGGGCCCTTTACGAGCAGTACTTC. The full variable domain, with the rest looked up from reference TRBV5-1 and TRBJ2-7, is KAGVTQTPRYLIKTRGQQVTLSCSPISGHRSVSWYQQTPGQGLQFLFEYFSETQRNKGNFPGRFSGRQFSNSRSEMNVSTLELGDSALYLCASSLGGALYEQYFGPGTRLTVT.